Here is one T cell receptor beta chain with its context. The data stem from a study of cytomegalovirus exposure and HLA in healthy donors. Primers for the PCR totalled 60 Vbeta and 13 Jbeta. The data were produced by immunoSEQ multiplex PCR, yet TCRdb's version contains in-frame clones alone and is incomplete. The sample lists 150,000 to 200,000 clones, 75% occurring once. Germline assignment: CDR1 DFQATT and CDR2 SNEGSKA (reference sequence). This CDR3 contains 11 residues. V was clipped by 3 bases and J by 3 bases, with 6 bases between them. The sequencing input was PBMCs. The TCR originated in a woman aged 50 to 60 in good health and CMV-seropositive. The chain joins TRBV20-1 to TRBJ2-7; D unclear. The CDR3 DNA reads as TGCAGTGCTAGTGGAGTCTACGAGCAGTACTTC. Its translation is CSASGVYEQYF.